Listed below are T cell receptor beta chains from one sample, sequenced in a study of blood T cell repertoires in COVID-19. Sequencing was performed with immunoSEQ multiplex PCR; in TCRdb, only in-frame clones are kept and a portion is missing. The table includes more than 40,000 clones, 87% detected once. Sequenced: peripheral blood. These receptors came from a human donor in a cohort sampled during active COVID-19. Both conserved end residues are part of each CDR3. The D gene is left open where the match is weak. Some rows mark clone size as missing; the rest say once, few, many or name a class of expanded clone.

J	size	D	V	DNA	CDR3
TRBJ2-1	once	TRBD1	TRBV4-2	TGTGCCAGCAGCCCATCGACAGGGCCCCAACATGAGCAGTTCTTC	CASSPSTGPQHEQFF
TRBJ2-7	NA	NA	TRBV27	TGTGCCAGCAGTTTATTGTTCGGAAGACAGGGACTCTACGAGCAGTACTTC	CASSLLFGRQGLYEQYF
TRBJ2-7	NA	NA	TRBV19	TGTGCCAGTAGTCCCCGACGAGGGTTAAACTACGAGCAGTACTTC	CASSPRRGLNYEQYF
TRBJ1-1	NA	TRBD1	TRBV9	TGTGCCAGCAGCGTGACAGGGGGTGGCACTGAAGCTTTCTTT	CASSVTGGGTEAFF
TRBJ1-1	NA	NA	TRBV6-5	TGTTCAGCGGAGGGAATGGGACTGAACACTGAAGCTTTCTTT	CSAEGMGLNTEAFF
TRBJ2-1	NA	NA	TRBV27	TGTGCCAGCAGAAAGGGTACAGGGATGAGCTCCTACAATGAGCAGTTCTTC	CASRKGTGMSSYNEQFF
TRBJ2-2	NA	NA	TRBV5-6	TGTGCCAGCAGCTGGGGGGCGAACACCGGGGAGCTGTTTTTT	CASSWGANTGELFF
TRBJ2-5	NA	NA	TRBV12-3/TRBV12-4	TGTGCCAGCACCAATACAGGGCAAGAGACCCAGTACTTC	CASTNTGQETQYF
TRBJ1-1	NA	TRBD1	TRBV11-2	TGTGCCACTAAACTTTCGGAGCAGGGGGTCCCGAACACTGAAGCTTTCTTT	CATKLSEQGVPNTEAFF
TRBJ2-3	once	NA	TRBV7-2	TGTGCCAGCAGCTCTGCTAACACAGATACGCAGTATTTT	CASSSANTDTQYF
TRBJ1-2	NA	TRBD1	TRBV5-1	TGCGCCAGCAGCTTGGACAGGGGGAACTATGGCTACACCTTC	CASSLDRGNYGYTF
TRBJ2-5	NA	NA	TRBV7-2	TGTGCCAGCAGCTTAGATAAATTGGCAGTTGGCGGAGAGACCCAGTACTTC	CASSLDKLAVGGETQYF
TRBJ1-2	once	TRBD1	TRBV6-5	TGTGCCAGCAGTAAACAGGGGGAACAGCACTATGGCTACACCTTC	CASSKQGEQHYGYTF
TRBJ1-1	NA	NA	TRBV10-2	TGCGCCAGCAGTGATCCCGAGGGAGGTAGGACTGAAGCTTTCTTT	CASSDPEGGRTEAFF
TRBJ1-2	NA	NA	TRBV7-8	TGTGCCAGCAGCCCAGCCCAGGGGCTCAATGGCTACACCTTC	CASSPAQGLNGYTF
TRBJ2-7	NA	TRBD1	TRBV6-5	TGTGCCAGCAAAAAACAGGGGGTGGCCTACGAGCAGTACTTC	CASKKQGVAYEQYF
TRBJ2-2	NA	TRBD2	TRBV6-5	TGTGCCAGCAGGGGACTAGCGGGAAGGGCCGGGGAGCTGTTTTTT	CASRGLAGRAGELFF
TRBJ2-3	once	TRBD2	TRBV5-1	TGCGCCAGCAGCTTGGTGCTAGCGGGCTCAGATACGCAGTATTTT	CASSLVLAGSDTQYF
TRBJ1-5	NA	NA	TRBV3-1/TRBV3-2	TGTGCCAGCAGCCAAAAGGGGGGGGCAAGCAATCAGCCCCAGCATTTT	CASSQKGGASNQPQHF
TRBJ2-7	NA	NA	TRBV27	TGTGCCAGCGGAGATTCCTACGAGCAGTACTTC	CASGDSYEQYF
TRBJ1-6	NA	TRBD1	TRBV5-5	TGTGCCAGCAGCACACAACCGGGGACAGGGGATAGAATGACACCCCTCCACTTT	CASSTQPGTGDRMTPLHF
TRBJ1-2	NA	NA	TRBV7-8	TGTGCCAGCAGCTTAGCTGTGGCAGGGAGGTATGGCTACACCTTC	CASSLAVAGRYGYTF
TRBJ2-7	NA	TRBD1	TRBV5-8	TGTGCCAGCAGCCGTGGGACAGGCGCCTACGAGCAGTACTTC	CASSRGTGAYEQYF
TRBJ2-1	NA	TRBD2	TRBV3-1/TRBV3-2	TGTGCCAGCAGCCAAGGGGTCAGCGGGAGGGCCTATGAGCAGTTCTTC	CASSQGVSGRAYEQFF
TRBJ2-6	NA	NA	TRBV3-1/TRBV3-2	TGTGCCAGCCAGGGTCGTGGGGCCAACGTCCTGACTTTC	CASQGRGANVLTF
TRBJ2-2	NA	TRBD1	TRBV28	TGTGCCAGCAGTTTGGGGCAGGGGGCGTCCGGGGAGCTGTTTTTT	CASSLGQGASGELFF
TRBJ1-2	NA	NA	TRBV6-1	TGTGCCAGCAGTGAAGCCGGGAGGCCCTATGGCTACACCTTC	CASSEAGRPYGYTF
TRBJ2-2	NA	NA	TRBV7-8	TGTGCCAGCAGCTTAGGCAGGGGGAACACCGGGGAGCTGTTTTTT	CASSLGRGNTGELFF
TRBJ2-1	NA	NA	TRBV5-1	TGCGCCAGCAGCTTGACGGGGGGGCAGGGGGGTAATGAGCAGTTCTTC	CASSLTGGQGGNEQFF
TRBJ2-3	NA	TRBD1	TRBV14	TGTGCCAGCAGCGACTCGGACAGGGGTGCGCAGTATTTT	CASSDSDRGAQYF
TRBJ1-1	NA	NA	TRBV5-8	TGTGCCAGCAGCCCTGACTTAAACACTGAAGCTTTCTTT	CASSPDLNTEAFF
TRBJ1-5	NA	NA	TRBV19	TGTGCCAGTAGTATCCCGGGCAGGGGCGGTCAGCCCCAGCATTTT	CASSIPGRGGQPQHF
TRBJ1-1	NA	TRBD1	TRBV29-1	TGCAGCGTTGAAGTTGTGGGGGACAGGAACACTGAAGCTTTCTTT	CSVEVVGDRNTEAFF
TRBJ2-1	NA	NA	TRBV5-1	TGCGCCAGCAGCTTGGAGCTAGGTGTATGGAATGAGCAGTTCTTC	CASSLELGVWNEQFF
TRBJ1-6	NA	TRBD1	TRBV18	TGTGCCAGCTCATGGGACAGGGAGAATTCACCCCTCCACTTT	CASSWDRENSPLHF
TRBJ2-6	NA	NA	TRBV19	TGTGCCAGTAGTGCAGACAGAAGCTCTGGGGCCAACGTCCTGACTTTC	CASSADRSSGANVLTF
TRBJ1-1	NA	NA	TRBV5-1	TGCGCCAGCAGCTTGGTAGGGGACACTGAAGCTTTCTTT	CASSLVGDTEAFF
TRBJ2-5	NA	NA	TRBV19	TGTGCCAGTAGCCTCCAGGGGACGACGGGGGAGACCCAGTACTTC	CASSLQGTTGETQYF
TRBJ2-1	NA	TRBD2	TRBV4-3	TGCGCCAGCAGCCGGCGAGGTAGGGCGGGGGGGCCTCTTTACAATGAGCAGTTCTTC	CASSRRGRAGGPLYNEQFF
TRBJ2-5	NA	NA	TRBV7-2	TGTGCCAGCAGAAATTGGGGCGCTTTCCAAGAGACCCAGTACTTC	CASRNWGAFQETQYF
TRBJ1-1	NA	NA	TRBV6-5	TGTGCCAGCAGTTACTCGGGGGCCCCTGAAGCTTTCTTT	CASSYSGAPEAFF
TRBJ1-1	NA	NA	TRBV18	TGTGCCAGCTCACCAGGACAGCAGAACACTGAAGCTTTCTTT	CASSPGQQNTEAFF
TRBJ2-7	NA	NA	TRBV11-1	TGTGCCAGCAGCCCCGGCAGCGTCGATACATCCGAGCAGTACTTC	CASSPGSVDTSEQYF
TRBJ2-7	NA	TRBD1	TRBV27	TGTGCCAGCAGTCCCAGACAGGGGACCTACGAGCAGTACTTC	CASSPRQGTYEQYF
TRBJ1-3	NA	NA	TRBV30	TGTGCCTGGAGTGTACCAGGGGCAGGAAACACCATATATTTT	CAWSVPGAGNTIYF
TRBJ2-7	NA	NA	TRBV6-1	TGTGCCAGCAGTGAAAGGGGTCCATACGAGCAGTACTTC	CASSERGPYEQYF
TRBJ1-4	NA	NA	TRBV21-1	TGTGCCAGCAGCAAATGGACGGGGTGGGACATGAGGAAACTGTTTTTT	CASSKWTGWDMRKLFF
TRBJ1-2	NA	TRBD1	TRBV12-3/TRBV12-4	TGTGCCAGCAGAAGACAGGGGGACTATGGCTACACCTTC	CASRRQGDYGYTF
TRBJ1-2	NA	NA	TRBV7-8	TGTGCCAGCAGTCAGGACAAAGTTAACTATGGCTACACCTTC	CASSQDKVNYGYTF
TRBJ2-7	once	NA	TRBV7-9	TGTGCCAGCAGCGCTGGACAGCTGGTCTACGAGCAGTACTTC	CASSAGQLVYEQYF
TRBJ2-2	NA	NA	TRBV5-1	TGCGCCAGCAGCTTGGCTCGGCAGGGGAACACCGGGGAGCTGTTTTTT	CASSLARQGNTGELFF
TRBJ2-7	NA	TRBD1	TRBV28	TGTGCCAGCAGTGAGAGGGACAGGATCTACGAGCAGTACTTC	CASSERDRIYEQYF